What follows is one TCR beta chain and its context. Its antigen is unknown. The same CDR3 can be traced to other DNA sequences in this sample. Time point of the sample: blood 2 weeks post-SBRT. Treatment denoted: 15 Gy SBRT to primary tumor, nephrectomy 4 weeks later. Blood was sampled at baseline, 2 weeks and 4 weeks after SBRT. The assay was immunoSEQ multiplex PCR, and TCRdb's table has in-frame clones only and misses some. The table records some 75,000 clones, more than 75% of them present only once. The data are from a study of radiation and T cells in renal cell carcinoma. At the level of the study: Nephrectomy followed 15 Gy stereotactic body radiation by 4 weeks. Points from the study as a whole: Top tumor clonotypes rose in blood 2 weeks post-radiation, then contracted.

Germline V CDR1 and CDR2: KGHSH, LQKENI. V lost 3 bases, J lost 1 base, and 4 bases lay in between. CDR3 length: 13 residues. The J gene is TRBJ1-5, the V gene TRBV18; the D is unclear. The sequenced sample was blood, obtained from a patient whose treatment included radiotherapy and nephrectomy. The receptor was derived from a man aged 60 to 69 with renal cell carcinoma. CDR3 sequence (DNA): TGTGCCAGCTCACCGGACAGCAATCAGCCCCAGCATTTT. Protein sequence: CASSPDSNQPQHF.